Listed below are T cell receptor beta chains from one sample, sequenced in a study of T cells in localized non-small cell lung cancer. Assay: immunoSEQ multiplex PCR; the TCRdb copy retains only in-frame clones and omits some. The sample lists 45,000 to 60,000 clones, around 86% occurring once. Specimen: PBMCs, collected before any cancer treatment. The receptors come from a man between 40 and 70 years old with stage II lung adenocarcinoma. Both conserved end residues are part of each CDR3. A D gene is named only where the DNA matches it firmly. For some rows the clone size is stated as once, few or many, or as a class when expanded; others skip it.

DNA: TGTGCCAGCACCGAATCAGACCGTTCCTCCTACAATGAGCAGTTCTTC; CDR3: CASTESDRSSYNEQFF; V: TRBV28; size: .; length: 16; D: .; J: TRBJ2-1
DNA: TGTGCCAGCAGCGCCACTAGCGGGGGGGTGTACGAGCAGTACTTC; CDR3: CASSATSGGVYEQYF; V: TRBV5-6; size: .; length: 15; D: TRBD2; J: TRBJ2-7
DNA: TGTGCTAGTGCCCTGGGGGGGCGCGGGGAGCTGTTTTTT; CDR3: CASALGGRGELFF; V: TRBV12-5; size: .; length: 13; D: .; J: TRBJ2-2
DNA: TGTGCCAGCACCCCCGGGACGGGAGCTAACTATGGCTACACCTTC; CDR3: CASTPGTGANYGYTF; V: TRBV6-5; size: once; length: 15; D: .; J: TRBJ1-2
DNA: TGTGCCAGCAGCCAATCCCATTTAGCGGGGGGGCATTCCTACGAGCAGTACTTC; CDR3: CASSQSHLAGGHSYEQYF; V: TRBV4-2; size: once; length: 18; D: TRBD2; J: TRBJ2-7
DNA: TGCGCCAGCAGCGGACAGGGCCGGGATGAGCAGTTCTTC; CDR3: CASSGQGRDEQFF; V: TRBV10-1; size: once; length: 13; D: TRBD1; J: TRBJ2-1
DNA: TGCGCCAGCAAACTGAGGGGAGACACAACAATCCAGGGCTATGGCTACACCTTC; CDR3: CASKLRGDTTIQGYGYTF; V: TRBV5-1; size: .; length: 18; D: .; J: TRBJ1-2
DNA: TGTGCCAGCAGCGGGGGCAGAAGAACCGGAGGCTACACCTTC; CDR3: CASSGGRRTGGYTF; V: TRBV9; size: .; length: 14; D: .; J: TRBJ1-2
DNA: TGTGCCAGCAGCTTAAAACCCCTGAACACTGAAGCTTTCTTT; CDR3: CASSLKPLNTEAFF; V: TRBV7-6; size: .; length: 14; D: .; J: TRBJ1-1
DNA: TGTGCCAGCAGTGAAGTAGGTACAGGAAGCGGTGTGAGCACCGGGGAGCTGTTTTTT; CDR3: CASSEVGTGSGVSTGELFF; V: TRBV6-1; size: .; length: 19; D: .; J: TRBJ2-2
DNA: TGTGCCTGGAGGGGGACAGTTAATTCACCCCTCCACTTT; CDR3: CAWRGTVNSPLHF; V: TRBV30; size: .; length: 13; D: TRBD1; J: TRBJ1-6
DNA: TGTGCCAGCAGCCCAGAGGGGCGTAAAGAGACCCAGTACTTC; CDR3: CASSPEGRKETQYF; V: TRBV7-9; size: .; length: 14; D: .; J: TRBJ2-5
DNA: TGTGCCAGCAGCTTGACAGTAGAGCAGTTCTTC; CDR3: CASSLTVEQFF; V: TRBV7-6; size: .; length: 11; D: .; J: TRBJ2-1
DNA: TGTGCCAGCAGCTCCTTTCAAGGGCTTCCCTACGAGCAGTACTTC; CDR3: CASSSFQGLPYEQYF; V: TRBV7-9; size: .; length: 15; D: .; J: TRBJ2-7
DNA: TGTGCCTGGAGTGACAGTACTTTCTATGGCTACACCTTC; CDR3: CAWSDSTFYGYTF; V: TRBV30; size: .; length: 13; D: .; J: TRBJ1-2
DNA: TGTGCCAGTAGTGCCTCGCCGAGCTCCTATAATTCACCCCTCCACTTT; CDR3: CASSASPSSYNSPLHF; V: TRBV19; size: .; length: 16; D: .; J: TRBJ1-6
DNA: TGTGCCAGCAGCCTAGCCGGGACAGAAGATCAGCCCCAGCATTTT; CDR3: CASSLAGTEDQPQHF; V: TRBV7-3; size: .; length: 15; D: TRBD1; J: TRBJ1-5
DNA: TGTGCCAGCAGTACGACTGGTAACACTGAAGCTTTCTTT; CDR3: CASSTTGNTEAFF; V: TRBV6-1; size: once; length: 13; D: .; J: TRBJ1-1
DNA: TGTGCCAGCAGACCTCCCGGGACTATTCTGGCGCCCCTCCACTTT; CDR3: CASRPPGTILAPLHF; V: TRBV6-1; size: .; length: 15; D: .; J: TRBJ1-6
DNA: TGTGCCAGCAGCTGGGGTCTTAACTATGGCTACACCTTC; CDR3: CASSWGLNYGYTF; V: TRBV5-6; size: .; length: 13; D: .; J: TRBJ1-2
DNA: TGTGCCAGCACCCCTCTAGCGGGGCGTTTCTCCTACAATGAGCAGTTCTTC; CDR3: CASTPLAGRFSYNEQFF; V: TRBV9; size: once; length: 17; D: TRBD2; J: TRBJ2-1
DNA: TGTGCCAGCAGCTTAGGTAGCAATGAGCAGTTCTTC; CDR3: CASSLGSNEQFF; V: TRBV5-6; size: once; length: 12; D: .; J: TRBJ2-1
DNA: TGCGCCAGCAGCCAAAAGACAGTGTCCTCTGGAAACACCATATATTTT; CDR3: CASSQKTVSSGNTIYF; V: TRBV4-1; size: .; length: 16; D: .; J: TRBJ1-3
DNA: TGTGCCAGTAGTCCAGGACTAGCTACGCAGTATTTT; CDR3: CASSPGLATQYF; V: TRBV19; size: .; length: 12; D: TRBD2; J: TRBJ2-3
DNA: TGTGCCAGCAGGGGAAACAGGGGCACTGAAGCTTTCTTT; CDR3: CASRGNRGTEAFF; V: TRBV25-1; size: few; length: 13; D: TRBD1; J: TRBJ1-1
DNA: TGCAGCGTCCCTGGGGGGACTGAAGCTTTCTTT; CDR3: CSVPGGTEAFF; V: TRBV29-1; size: few; length: 11; D: .; J: TRBJ1-1